This T cell receptor (beta chain) emerged from a study of radiotherapy plus CTLA-4 blockade in lung cancer. TCRdb keeps only in-frame clones here, not all; method: immunoSEQ multiplex PCR. Altogether tens of thousands of clones are present, 83% being singletons, with the ten largest covering 0.84%. The starting material was peripheral blood, obtained from a patient treated with radiotherapy plus ipilimumab. The sequence was obtained from a human donor with non-small cell lung cancer who had stable disease on radiotherapy plus ipilimumab.

The CDR3 nucleotides are TGTGCCAGCAGCTTATTAGCGGGGGGGAACAATGAGCAGTTCTTC. Protein sequence: CASSLLAGGNNEQFF. The chain joins TRBV11-3 to TRBJ2-1; 11 nucleotides align to TRBD2. The germline gives CDR1 SGHNT, CDR2 YENEEA. The CDR3 has 15 residues. The V gene end was trimmed by 2 bases and the J gene end by 5 bases; junction bases not matched to a gene: 2. The whole variable domain, remainder taken from reference TRBV11-3 and TRBJ2-1, is EAGVVQSPRYKIIEKKQPVAFWCNPISGHNTLYWYLQNLGQGPELLIRYENEEAVDDSQLPKDRFSAERLKGVDSTLKIQPAELGDSAVYLCASSLLAGGNNEQFFGPGTRLTVL.